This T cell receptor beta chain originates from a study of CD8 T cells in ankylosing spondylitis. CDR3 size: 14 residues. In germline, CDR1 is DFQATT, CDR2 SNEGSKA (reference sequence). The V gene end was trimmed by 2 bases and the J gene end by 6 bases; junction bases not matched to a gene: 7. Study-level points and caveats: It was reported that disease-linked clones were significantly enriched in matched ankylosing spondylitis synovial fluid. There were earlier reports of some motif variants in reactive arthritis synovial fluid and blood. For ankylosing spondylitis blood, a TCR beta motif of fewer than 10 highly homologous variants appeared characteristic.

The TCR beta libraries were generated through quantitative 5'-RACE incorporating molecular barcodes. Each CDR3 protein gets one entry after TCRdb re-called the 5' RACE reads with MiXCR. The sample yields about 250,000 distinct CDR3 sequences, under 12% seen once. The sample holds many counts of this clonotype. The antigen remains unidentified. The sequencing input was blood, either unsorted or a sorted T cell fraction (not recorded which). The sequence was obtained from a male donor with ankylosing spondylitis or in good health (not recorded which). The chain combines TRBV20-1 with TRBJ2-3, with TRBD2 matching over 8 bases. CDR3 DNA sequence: TGCAGTGCTAGAACGGGGGGGGCGAAGGATACGCAGTATTTT. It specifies CSARTGGAKDTQYF.